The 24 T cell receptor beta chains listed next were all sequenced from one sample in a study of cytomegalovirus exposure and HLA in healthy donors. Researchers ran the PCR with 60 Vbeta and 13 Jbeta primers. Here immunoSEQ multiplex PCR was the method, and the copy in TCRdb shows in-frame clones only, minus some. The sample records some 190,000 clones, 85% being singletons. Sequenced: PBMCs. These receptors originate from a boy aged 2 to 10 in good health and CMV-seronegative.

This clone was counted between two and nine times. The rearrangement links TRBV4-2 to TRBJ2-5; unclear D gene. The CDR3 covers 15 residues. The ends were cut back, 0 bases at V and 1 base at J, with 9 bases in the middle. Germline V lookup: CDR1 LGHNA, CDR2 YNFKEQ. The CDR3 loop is CASSQDKLVQETQYF. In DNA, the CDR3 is TGTGCCAGCAGCCAAGATAAGCTAGTCCAAGAGACCCAGTACTTC.

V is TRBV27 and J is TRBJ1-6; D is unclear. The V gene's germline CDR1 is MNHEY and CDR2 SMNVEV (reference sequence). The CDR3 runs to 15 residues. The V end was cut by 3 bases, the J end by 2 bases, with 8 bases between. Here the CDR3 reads CASSLSGAYNSPLHF. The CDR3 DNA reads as TGTGCCAGCAGTTTGTCCGGGGCCTATAATTCACCCCTCCACTTT.

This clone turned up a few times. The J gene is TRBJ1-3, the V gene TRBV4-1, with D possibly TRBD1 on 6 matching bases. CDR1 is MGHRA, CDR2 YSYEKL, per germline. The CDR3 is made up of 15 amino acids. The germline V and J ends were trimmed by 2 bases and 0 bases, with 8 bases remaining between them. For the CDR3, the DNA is TGCGCCAGCAGCCAACGGGACAACTCTGGAAACACCATATATTTT. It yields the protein CASSQRDNSGNTIYF.

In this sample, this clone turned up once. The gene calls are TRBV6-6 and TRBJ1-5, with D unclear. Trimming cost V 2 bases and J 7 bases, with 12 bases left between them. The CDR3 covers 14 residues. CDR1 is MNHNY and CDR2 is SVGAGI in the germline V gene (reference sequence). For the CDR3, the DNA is TGTGCCAGCAGTTACGGAATATCGAGGCAGCCCCAGCATTTT. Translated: CASSYGISRQPQHF.

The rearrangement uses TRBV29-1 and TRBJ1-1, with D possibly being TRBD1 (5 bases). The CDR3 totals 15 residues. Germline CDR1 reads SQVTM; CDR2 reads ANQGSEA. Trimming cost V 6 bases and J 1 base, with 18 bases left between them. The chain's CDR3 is CSVPGWEEWNTEAFF. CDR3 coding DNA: TGCAGCGTACCAGGGTGGGAGGAGTGGAACACTGAAGCTTTCTTT.

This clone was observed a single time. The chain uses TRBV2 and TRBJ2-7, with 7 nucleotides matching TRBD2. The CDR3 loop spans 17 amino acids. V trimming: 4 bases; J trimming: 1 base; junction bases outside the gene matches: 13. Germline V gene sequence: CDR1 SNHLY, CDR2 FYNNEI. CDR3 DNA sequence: TGTGCCAGCAGTGTTTTTGTCTCTGCTAGCGGTTCCTACGAGCAGTACTTC. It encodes CASSVFVSASGSYEQYF.

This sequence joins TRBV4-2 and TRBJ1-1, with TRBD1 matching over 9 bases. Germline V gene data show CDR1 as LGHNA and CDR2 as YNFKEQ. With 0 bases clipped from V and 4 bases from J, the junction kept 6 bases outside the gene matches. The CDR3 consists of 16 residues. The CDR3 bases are TGTGCCAGCAGCCAAGAGGGGGGGACAGGGCCCACTGAAGCTTTCTTT. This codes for CASSQEGGTGPTEAFF.

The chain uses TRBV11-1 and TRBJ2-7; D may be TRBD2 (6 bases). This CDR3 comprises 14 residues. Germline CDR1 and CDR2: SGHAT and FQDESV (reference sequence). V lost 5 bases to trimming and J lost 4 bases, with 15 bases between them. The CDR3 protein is CASSLRDGLYEQYF. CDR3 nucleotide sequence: TGTGCCAGCAGCCTCCGGGACGGACTATACGAGCAGTACTTC.

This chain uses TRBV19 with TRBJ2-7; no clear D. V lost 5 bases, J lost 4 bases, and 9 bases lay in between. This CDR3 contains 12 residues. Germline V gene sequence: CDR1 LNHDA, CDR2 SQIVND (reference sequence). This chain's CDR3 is CASSDTSYEQYF. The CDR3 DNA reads TGTGCCAGTAGTGATACAAGTTACGAGCAGTACTTC.

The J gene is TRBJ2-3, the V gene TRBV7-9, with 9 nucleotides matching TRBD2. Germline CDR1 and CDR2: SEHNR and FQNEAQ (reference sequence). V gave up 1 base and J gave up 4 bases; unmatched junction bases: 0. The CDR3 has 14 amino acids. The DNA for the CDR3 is TGTGCCAGCAGCTTAGGACTAGCGGCAGATACGCAGTATTTT. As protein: CASSLGLAADTQYF.

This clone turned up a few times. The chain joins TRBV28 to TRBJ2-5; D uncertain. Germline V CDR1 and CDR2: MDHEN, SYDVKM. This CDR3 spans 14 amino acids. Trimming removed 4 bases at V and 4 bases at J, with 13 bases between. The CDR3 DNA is TGTGCCAGCAGTTCCTCCCTAGTGCTAGAGACCCAGTACTTC. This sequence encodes CASSSSLVLETQYF.

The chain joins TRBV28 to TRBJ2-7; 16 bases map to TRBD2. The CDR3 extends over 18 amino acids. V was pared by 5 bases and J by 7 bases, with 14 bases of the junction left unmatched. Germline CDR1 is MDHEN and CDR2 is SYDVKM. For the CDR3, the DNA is TGTGCCAGCAGTCGTTCACCGGGACTAGCGGGAGGGCTCGGGGAGCAGTACTTC. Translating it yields CASSRSPGLAGGLGEQYF.

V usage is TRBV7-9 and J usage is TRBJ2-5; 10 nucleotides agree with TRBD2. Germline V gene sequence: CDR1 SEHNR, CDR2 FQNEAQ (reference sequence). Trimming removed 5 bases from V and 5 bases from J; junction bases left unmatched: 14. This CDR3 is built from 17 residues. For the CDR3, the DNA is TGTGCCAGCAGCCCAACCCGCCTAGCGGGGGCGGGGGAGACCCAGTACTTC. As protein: CASSPTRLAGAGETQYF.

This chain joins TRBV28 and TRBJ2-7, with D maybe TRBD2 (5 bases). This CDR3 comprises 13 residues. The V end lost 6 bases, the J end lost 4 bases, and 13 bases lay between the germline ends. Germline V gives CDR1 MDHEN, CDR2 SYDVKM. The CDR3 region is CASSDLTGYEQYV. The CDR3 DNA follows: TGTGCCAGCAGCGATTTAACGGGGTACGAGCAGTACGTC.

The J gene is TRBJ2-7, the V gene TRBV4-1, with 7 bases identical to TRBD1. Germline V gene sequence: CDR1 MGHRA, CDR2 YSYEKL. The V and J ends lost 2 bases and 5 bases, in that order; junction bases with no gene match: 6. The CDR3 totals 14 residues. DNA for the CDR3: TGCGCCAGCAGCCAATCTACAGGGGAAGACGAGCAGTACGTC. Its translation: CASSQSTGEDEQYV.

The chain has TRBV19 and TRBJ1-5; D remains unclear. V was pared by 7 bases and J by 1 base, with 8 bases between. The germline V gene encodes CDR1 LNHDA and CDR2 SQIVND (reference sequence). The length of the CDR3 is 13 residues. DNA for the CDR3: TGTGCCAGTACCTCGGGAAGCAATCAGCCCCAGCATTTT. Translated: CASTSGSNQPQHF.

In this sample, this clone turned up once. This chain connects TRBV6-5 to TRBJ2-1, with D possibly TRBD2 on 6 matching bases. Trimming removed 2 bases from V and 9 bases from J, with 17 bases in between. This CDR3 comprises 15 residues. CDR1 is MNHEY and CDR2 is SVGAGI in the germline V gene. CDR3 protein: CASSYPPREPFEQFF. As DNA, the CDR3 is TGTGCCAGCAGTTACCCACCCCGGGAGCCGTTTGAGCAGTTCTTC.

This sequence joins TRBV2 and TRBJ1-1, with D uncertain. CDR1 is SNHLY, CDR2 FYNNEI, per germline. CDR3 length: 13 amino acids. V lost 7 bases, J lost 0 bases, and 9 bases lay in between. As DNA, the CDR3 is TGTGCCAGCATTCGACTTATGAACACTGAAGCTTTCTTT. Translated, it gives CASIRLMNTEAFF.

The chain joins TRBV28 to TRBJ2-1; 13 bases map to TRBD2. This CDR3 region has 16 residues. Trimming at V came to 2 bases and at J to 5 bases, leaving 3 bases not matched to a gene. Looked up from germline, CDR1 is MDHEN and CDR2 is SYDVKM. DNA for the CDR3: TGTGCCAGCAGTTTACCGGGACTAGCGGGGAACAATGAGCAGTTCTTC. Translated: CASSLPGLAGNNEQFF. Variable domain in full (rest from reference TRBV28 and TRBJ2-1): DVKVTQSSRYLVKRTGEKVFLECVQDMDHENMFWYRQDPGLGLRLIYFSYDVKMKEKGDIPEGYSVSREKKERFSLILESASTNQTSMYLCASSLPGLAGNNEQFFGPGTRLTVL.

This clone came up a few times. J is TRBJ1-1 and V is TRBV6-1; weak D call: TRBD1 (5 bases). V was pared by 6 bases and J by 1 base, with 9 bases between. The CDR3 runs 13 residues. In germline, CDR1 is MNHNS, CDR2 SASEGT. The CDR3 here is CASRDQGNTEAFF. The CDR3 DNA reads TGTGCCAGCAGAGACCAGGGGAACACTGAAGCTTTCTTT.

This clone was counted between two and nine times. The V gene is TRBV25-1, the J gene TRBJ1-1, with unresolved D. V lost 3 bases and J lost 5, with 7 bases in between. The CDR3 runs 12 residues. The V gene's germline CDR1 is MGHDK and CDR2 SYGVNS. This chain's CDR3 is CASSDPGTEAFF. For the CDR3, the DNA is TGTGCCAGCAGTGATCCGGGGACTGAAGCTTTCTTT.

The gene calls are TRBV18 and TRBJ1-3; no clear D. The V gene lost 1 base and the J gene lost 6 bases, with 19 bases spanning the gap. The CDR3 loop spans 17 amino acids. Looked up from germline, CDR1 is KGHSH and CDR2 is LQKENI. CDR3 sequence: CASSPLEGRIFKNTIYF. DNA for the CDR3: TGTGCCAGCTCACCACTCGAAGGGAGAATTTTCAAAAACACCATATATTTT.

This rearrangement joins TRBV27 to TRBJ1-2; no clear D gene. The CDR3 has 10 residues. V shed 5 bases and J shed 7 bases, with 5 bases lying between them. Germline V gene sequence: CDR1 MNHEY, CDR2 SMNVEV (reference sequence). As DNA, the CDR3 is TGTGCCAGCAGTCCTCTTGGCTACACCTTC. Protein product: CASSPLGYTF.

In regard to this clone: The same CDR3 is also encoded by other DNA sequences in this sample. In DNA form, the CDR3 reads TGTGCCTGGTCTCGCGGGAGCTCCTACAATGAGCAGTTCTTC. This gives the protein CAWSRGSSYNEQFF. The chain carries TRBV30 and TRBJ2-1; the match to TRBD2 covers 7 bases. J was trimmed by 0 bases and V by 5 bases; bases with no gene match: 4. This CDR3 spans 14 amino acids. CDR1 is GTSNPN and CDR2 is SVGIG in the germline V gene (reference sequence).